The source of this T cell receptor (beta chain) is a study of blood T cell repertoires in COVID-19. Study information: The cDNA or gDNA used as material had been derived from T cells, B-cell-depleted T cells, or PBMCs.

Sequenced by immunoSEQ multiplex PCR; TCRdb stores in-frame clones only, minus some. Among around 94,000 clones, about 88% were seen once, and the ten largest hold 3%. The trim removed 10 bases at V and 2 bases at J, leaving 6 bases unmatched. Germline V lookup: CDR1 MNHEY, CDR2 SVGAGI. There are 14 residues in the CDR3. This TCR was recovered from a man aged 50 to 59 with active or convalescent COVID-19. This sequence joins TRBV6-5 and TRBJ2-2; 8 nucleotides match TRBD1. The sample comprised peripheral blood. CDR3 protein: CATHQGANTGELFF. In DNA, the CDR3 is TGTGCCACCCATCAGGGGGCAAACACCGGGGAGCTGTTTTTT.